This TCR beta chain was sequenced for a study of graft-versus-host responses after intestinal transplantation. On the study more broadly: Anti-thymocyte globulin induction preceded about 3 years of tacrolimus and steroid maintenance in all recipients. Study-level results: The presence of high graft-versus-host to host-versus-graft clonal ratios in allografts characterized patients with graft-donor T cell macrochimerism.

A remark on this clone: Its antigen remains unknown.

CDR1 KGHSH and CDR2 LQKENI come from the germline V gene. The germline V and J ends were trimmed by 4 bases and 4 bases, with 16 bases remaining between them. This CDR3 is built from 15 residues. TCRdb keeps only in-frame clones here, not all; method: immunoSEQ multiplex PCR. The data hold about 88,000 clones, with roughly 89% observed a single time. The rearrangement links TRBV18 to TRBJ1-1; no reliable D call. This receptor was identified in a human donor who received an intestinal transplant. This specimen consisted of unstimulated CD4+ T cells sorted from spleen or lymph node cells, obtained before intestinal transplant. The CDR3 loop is CASSRTAPSGTEAFF. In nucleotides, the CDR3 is TGTGCCAGCTCACGAACAGCACCCTCGGGCACTGAAGCTTTCTTT.